This T cell receptor (beta chain) was sequenced for a study of blood T cells in healthy people across ages. The germline CDR1 and CDR2 sequences are DFQATT and SNEGSKA (reference sequence). After removal of 5 bases from V and 6 bases from J, the junction contained 7 bases not matched to a gene. The CDR3 spans 13 residues. For every donor, a draw yielded ten milliliters of peripheral blood. A J-beta primer mix and a sample-barcoded 5' primer were used in a second PCR of about 7 to 12 cycles. TCRdb recomputed calls from the 5' RACE reads with MiXCR, one row per CDR3 protein. The table shows 450,000 to 600,000 distinct CDR3 sequences, with about 26% occurring only once. A further study also used this sample, focusing on T cells of mothers and their children. That report adds: Healthy Caucasian mothers, three in number, and their six children were the donors.

V and J are TRBV20-1 and TRBJ2-3, with 8 bases aligning to TRBD2. Material: blood. This sequence originates from a boy between 2 and 10 years old in good health. Written as DNA, the CDR3 is TGCAGTGCTCCGAGCGGGAGTTGGGATACGCAGTATTTT. Its translation: CSAPSGSWDTQYF.